The clone carrying this T cell receptor beta chain was picked up many times. According to the study, genomic DNA was the template for TCR beta VDJ and CDR3 profiling. One entry per CDR3 protein, called by TCRdb with MiXCR from the reads. Altogether approximately 160,000 distinct CDR3 sequences are present, roughly 47% being singletons, with the ten largest covering approximately 1%. The sample comes from a study of CD8+CD57+ T cells in acquired aplastic anemia. About the study: Across the sorted CD4+ and CD8+ cells, DNA amounts averaged roughly 3.5 ug.

Sequencing was performed on sorted CD4+, CD8+, or CD8+CD57+ T cells (not recorded which) from PBMCs. This TCR was sampled from a human donor in good health.

The CDR3 DNA sequence: TGTGCCAGCAGTCCTGGGGGTAATACTTTGCAGTATTTT. It specifies CASSPGGNTLQYF. The chain links TRBV7-3 to TRBJ2-3; either TRBD1 or TRBD2 may fit D (5 bases each). V gave up 6 bases and J gave up 11 bases, with 18 bases separating them. The CDR3 length is 13 residues. CDR1 and CDR2 (germline): SGHTA, FQGTGA.